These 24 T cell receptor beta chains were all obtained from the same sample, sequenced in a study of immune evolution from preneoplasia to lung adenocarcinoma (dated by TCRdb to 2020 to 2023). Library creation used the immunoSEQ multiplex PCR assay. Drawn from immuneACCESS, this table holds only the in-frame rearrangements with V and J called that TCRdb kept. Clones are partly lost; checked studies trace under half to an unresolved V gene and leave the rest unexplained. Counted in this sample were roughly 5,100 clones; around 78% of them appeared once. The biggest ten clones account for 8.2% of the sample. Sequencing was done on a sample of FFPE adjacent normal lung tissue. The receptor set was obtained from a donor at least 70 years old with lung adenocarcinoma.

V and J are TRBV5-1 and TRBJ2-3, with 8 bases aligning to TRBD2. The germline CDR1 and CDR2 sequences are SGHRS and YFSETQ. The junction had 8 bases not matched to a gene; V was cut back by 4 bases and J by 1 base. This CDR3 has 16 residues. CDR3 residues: CASSLDSAGGTDTQYF. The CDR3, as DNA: TGCGCCAGCAGCCTAGATTCAGCGGGGGGCACAGATACGCAGTATTTT.

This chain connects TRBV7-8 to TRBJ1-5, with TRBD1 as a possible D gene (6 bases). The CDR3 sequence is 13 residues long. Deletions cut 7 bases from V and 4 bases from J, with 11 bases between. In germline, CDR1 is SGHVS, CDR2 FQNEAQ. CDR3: CASTIGQNQPQHF. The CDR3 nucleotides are TGTGCCAGCACCATCGGACAGAATCAGCCCCAGCATTTT. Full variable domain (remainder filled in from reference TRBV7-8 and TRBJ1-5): GAGVSQSPRYKVAKRGQDVALRCDPISGHVSLFWYQQALGQGPEFLTYFQNEAQLDKSGLPSDRFFAERPEGSVSTLKIQRTQQEDSAVYLCASTIGQNQPQHFGDGTRLSIL.

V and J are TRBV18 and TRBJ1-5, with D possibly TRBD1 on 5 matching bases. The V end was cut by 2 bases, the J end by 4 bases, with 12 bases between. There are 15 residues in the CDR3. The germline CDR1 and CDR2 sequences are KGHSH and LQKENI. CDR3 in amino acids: CASSPSQGGNQPQHF. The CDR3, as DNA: TGTGCCAGCTCACCATCCCAGGGAGGGAATCAGCCCCAGCATTTT.

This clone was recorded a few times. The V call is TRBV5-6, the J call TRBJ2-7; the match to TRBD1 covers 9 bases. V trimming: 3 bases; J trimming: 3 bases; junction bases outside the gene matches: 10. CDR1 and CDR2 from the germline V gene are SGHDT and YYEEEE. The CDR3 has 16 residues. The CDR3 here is CASSSYGTGIRYEQYF. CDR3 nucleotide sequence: TGTGCCAGCAGCTCTTACGGGACAGGGATCCGCTACGAGCAGTACTTC.

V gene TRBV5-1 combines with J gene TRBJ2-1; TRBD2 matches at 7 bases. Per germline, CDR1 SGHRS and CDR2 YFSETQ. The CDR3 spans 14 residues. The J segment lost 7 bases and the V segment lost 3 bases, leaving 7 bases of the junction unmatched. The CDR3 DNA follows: TGCGCCAGCAGCTCCGTAGGACTAGAGAATGAGCAGTTCTTC. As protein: CASSSVGLENEQFF. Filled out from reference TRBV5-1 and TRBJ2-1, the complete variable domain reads KAGVTQTPRYLIKTRGQQVTLSCSPISGHRSVSWYQQTPGQGLQFLFEYFSETQRNKGNFPGRFSGRQFSNSRSEMNVSTLELGDSALYLCASSSVGLENEQFFGPGTRLTVL.

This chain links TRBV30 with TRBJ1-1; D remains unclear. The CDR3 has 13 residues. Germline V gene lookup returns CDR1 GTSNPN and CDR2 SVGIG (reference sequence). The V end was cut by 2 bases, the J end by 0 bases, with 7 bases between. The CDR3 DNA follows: TGTGCCTGGAGTAATAGGATGAACACTGAAGCTTTCTTT. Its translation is CAWSNRMNTEAFF.

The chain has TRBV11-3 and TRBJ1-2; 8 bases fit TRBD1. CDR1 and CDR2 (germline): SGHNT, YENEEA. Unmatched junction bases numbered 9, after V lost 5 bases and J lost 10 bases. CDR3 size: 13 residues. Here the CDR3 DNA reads TGTGCCAGCAGCCTATCAGGGGGCGGAGCCTACACCTTC. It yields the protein CASSLSGGGAYTF.

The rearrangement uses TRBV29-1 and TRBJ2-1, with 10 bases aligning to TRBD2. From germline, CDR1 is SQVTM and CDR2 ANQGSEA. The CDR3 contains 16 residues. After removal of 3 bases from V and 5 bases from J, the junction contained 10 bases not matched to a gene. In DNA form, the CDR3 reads TGCAGCGTTGATGGCCTAGCGGGAGTAGGGAACAATGAGCAGTTCTTC. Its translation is CSVDGLAGVGNNEQFF.

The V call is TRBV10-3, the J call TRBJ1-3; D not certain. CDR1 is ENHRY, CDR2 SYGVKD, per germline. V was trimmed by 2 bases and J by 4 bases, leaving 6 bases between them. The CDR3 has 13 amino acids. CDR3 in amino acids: CAISEATGNTIYF. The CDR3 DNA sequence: TGTGCCATCAGTGAGGCCACAGGAAACACCATATATTTT.

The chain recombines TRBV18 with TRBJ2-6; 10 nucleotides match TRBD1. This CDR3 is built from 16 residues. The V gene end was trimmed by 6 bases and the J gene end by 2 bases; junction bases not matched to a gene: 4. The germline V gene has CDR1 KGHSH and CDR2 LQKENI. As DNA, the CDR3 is TGTGCCAGCTCTCCCGGGACAGGGGCTGGGGCCAACGTCCTGACTTTC. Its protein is CASSPGTGAGANVLTF.

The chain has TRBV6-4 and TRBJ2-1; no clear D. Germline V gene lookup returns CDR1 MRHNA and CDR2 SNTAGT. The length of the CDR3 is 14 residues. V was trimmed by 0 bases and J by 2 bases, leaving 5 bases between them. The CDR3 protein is CASSDSGTYNEQFF. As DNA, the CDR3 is TGTGCCAGCAGTGACTCGGGGACCTACAATGAGCAGTTCTTC.

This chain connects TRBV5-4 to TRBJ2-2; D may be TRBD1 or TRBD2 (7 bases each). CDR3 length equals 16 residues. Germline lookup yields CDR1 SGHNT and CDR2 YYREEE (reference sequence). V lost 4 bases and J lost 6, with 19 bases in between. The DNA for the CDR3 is TGTGCCAGCAGCCCAGGGGCCAGGGGGAGGGCCGGGGAGCTGTTTTTT. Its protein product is CASSPGARGRAGELFF. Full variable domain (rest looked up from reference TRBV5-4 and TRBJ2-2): ETGVTQSPTHLIKTRGQQVTLRCSSQSGHNTVSWYQQALGQGPQFIFQYYREEENGRGNFPPRFSGLQFPNYSSELNVNALELDDSALYLCASSPGARGRAGELFFGEGSRLTVL.

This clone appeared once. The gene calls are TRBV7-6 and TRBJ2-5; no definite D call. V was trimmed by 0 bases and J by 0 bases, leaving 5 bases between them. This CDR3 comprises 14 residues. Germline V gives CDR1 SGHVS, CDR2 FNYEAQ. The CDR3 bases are TGTGCCAGCAGCTTAGCGGGGAACCAAGAGACCCAGTACTTC. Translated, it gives CASSLAGNQETQYF.

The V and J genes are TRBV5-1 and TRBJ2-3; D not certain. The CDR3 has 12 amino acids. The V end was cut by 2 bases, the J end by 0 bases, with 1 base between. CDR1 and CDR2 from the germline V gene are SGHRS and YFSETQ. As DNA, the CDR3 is TGCGCCAGCAGCTTCAGCACAGATACGCAGTATTTT. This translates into CASSFSTDTQYF.

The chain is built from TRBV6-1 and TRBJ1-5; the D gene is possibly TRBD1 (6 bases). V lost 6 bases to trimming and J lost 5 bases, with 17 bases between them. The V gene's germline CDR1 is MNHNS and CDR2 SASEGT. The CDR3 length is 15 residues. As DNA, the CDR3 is TGTGCCAGCAGGAAAACAGGGAATAATGATCAGCCCCAGCATTTT. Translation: CASRKTGNNDQPQHF.

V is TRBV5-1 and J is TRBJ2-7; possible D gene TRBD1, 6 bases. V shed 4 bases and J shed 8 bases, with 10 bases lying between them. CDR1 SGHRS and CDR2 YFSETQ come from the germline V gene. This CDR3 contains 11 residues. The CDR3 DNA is TGCGCCAGCAGCCCCGACAGGAAGCAGTACTTC. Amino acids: CASSPDRKQYF. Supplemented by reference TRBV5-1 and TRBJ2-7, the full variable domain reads KAGVTQTPRYLIKTRGQQVTLSCSPISGHRSVSWYQQTPGQGLQFLFEYFSETQRNKGNFPGRFSGRQFSNSRSEMNVSTLELGDSALYLCASSPDRKQYFGPGTRLTVT.

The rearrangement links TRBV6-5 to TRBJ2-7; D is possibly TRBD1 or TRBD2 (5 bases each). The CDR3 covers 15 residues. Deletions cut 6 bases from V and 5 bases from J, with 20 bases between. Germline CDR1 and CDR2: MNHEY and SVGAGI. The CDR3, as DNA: TGTGCCAGCAGACTCCCCGGGACCAGAGGACACGAGCAGTACTTC. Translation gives CASRLPGTRGHEQYF.

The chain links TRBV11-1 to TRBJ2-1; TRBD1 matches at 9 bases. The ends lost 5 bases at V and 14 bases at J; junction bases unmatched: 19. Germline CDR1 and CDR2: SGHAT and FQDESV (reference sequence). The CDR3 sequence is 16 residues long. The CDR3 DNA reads TGTGCCAGCAGCCCACGGACAGGGGTGGGAGTTACAGGGGAGTTCTTC. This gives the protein CASSPRTGVGVTGEFF. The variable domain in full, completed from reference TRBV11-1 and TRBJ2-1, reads EAEVAQSPRYKITEKSQAVAFWCDPISGHATLYWYRQILGQGPELLVQFQDESVVDDSQLPKDRFSAERLKGVDSTLKIQPAELGDSAMYLCASSPRTGVGVTGEFFGPGTRLTVL.

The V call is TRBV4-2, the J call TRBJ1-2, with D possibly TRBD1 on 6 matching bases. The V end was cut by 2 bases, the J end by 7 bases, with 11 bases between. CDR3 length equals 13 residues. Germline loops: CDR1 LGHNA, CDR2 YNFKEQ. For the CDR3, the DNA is TGTGCCAGCAGCCAATCGGGGGCGAGTGGCTACACCTTC. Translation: CASSQSGASGYTF.

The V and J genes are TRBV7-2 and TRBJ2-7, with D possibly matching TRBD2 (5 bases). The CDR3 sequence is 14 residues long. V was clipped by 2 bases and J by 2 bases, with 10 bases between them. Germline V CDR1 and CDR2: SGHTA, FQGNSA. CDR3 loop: CASSLSGSAYEQYF. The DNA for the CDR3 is TGTGCCAGCAGCTTAAGCGGATCCGCCTACGAGCAGTACTTC. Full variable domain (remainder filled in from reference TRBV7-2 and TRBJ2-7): GAGVSQSPSNKVTEKGKDVELRCDPISGHTALYWYRQSLGQGLEFLIYFQGNSAPDKSGLPSDRFSAERTGGSVSTLTIQRTQQEDSAVYLCASSLSGSAYEQYFGPGTRLTVT.

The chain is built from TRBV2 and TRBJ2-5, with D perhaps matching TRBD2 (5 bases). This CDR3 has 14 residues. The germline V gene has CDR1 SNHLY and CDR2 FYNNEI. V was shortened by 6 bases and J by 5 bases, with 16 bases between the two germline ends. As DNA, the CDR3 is TGTGCCAGCAGGCAGGACTCCCGGTTGGAGACCCAGTACTTC. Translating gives CASRQDSRLETQYF.

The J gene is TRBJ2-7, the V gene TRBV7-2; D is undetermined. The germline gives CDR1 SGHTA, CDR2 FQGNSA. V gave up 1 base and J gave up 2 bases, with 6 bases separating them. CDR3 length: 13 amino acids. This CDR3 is CASSLERAYEQYF. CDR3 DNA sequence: TGTGCCAGCAGCTTAGAGCGAGCCTACGAGCAGTACTTC.

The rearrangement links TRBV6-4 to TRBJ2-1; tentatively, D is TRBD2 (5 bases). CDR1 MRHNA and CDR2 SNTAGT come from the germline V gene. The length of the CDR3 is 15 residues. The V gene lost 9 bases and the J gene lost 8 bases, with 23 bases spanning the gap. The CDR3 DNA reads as TGTGCCAGGTCACTAGTAACTACCCGACTGGATGAGCAGTTCTTC. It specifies CARSLVTTRLDEQFF.

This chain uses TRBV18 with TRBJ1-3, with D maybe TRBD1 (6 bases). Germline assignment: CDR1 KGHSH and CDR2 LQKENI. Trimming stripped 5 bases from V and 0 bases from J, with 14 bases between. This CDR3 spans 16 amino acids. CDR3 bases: TGTGCCAGCTCATCTAGACAGGCGAGCTCTGGAAACACCATATATTTT. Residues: CASSSRQASSGNTIYF.